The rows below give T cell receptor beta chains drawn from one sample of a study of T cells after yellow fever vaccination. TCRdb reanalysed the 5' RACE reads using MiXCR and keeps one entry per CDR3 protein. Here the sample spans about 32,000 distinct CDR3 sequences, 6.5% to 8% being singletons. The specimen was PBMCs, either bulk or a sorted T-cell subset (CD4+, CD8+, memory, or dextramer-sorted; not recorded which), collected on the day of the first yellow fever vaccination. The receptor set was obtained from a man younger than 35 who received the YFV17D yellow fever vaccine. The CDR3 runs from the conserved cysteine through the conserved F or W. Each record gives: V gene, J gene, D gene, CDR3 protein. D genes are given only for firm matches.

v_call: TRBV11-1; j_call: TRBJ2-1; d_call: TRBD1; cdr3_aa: CASSLLTGAYNEQFF
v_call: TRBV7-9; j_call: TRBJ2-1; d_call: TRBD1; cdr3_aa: CASSHAGQGWNEQFF
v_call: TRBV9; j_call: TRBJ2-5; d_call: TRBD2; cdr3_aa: CASSVAMGGGTQETQYF
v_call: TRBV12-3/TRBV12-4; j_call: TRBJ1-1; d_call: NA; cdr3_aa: CASSFLNTEAFF
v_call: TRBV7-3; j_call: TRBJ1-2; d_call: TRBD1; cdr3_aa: CASSPQGGYGYTF
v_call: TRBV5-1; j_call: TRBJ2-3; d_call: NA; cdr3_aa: CASRAAGGADTQYF
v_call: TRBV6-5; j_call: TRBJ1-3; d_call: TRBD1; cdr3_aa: CASSYSGTGSGNTIYF
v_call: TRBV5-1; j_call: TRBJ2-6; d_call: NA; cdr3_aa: CASKEYGFTGANVLTF
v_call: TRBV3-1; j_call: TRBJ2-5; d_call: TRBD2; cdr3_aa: CASSPTSGAETQYF
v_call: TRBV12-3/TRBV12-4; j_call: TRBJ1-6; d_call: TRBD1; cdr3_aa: CASSPGTVYNSPLHF
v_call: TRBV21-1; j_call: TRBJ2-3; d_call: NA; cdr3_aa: CASTTKDRGGTDTQYF
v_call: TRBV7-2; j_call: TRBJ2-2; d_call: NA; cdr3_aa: CASSFNRLTGELFF
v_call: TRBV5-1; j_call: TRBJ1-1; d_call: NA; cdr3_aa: CASHPLPVNTEAFF
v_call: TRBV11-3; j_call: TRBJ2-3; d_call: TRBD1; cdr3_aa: CASSHTGGDGSDTQYF
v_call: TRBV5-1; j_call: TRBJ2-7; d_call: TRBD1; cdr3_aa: CASSLGDRHPDEQYF
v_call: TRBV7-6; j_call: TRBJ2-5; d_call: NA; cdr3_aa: CASSSRPRVETQYF
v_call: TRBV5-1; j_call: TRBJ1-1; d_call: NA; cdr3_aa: CASSLLLGKETEAFF